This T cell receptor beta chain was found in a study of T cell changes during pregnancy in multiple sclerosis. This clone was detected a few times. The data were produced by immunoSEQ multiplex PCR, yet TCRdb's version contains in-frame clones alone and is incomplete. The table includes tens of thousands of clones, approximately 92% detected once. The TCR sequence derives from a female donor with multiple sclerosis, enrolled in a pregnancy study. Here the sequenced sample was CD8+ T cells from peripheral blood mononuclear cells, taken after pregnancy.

DNA of the CDR3: TGTGCCAGCAGCCCGGGGACAGGGGGTGAGCAGTACTTC. Translation gives CASSPGTGGEQYF. The V call is TRBV7-6, the J call TRBJ2-7; TRBD1 aligns across 11 bases. Trimming at V came to 5 bases and at J to 7 bases, leaving 4 bases not matched to a gene. This CDR3 spans 13 amino acids. Germline-derived CDR1 and CDR2 are SGHVS and FNYEAQ.